This T cell receptor beta chain derives from a study of PD-1 blockade in classical Hodgkin lymphoma. Broader study findings: Only CD4+ TCR diversity, not CD8+, had risen significantly by C4D1.

The ends were cut back, 5 bases at V and 0 bases at J, with 14 bases in the middle. CDR1 is SGHKS, CDR2 YYEKEE, per germline (reference sequence). The CDR3 is 16 residues long. Worth noting for this clone: Its antigen is as yet unknown.

The time point denotes: cycle 4 day 1 (C4D1), after 6 weeks of nivolumab. Patients all relapsed after autologous stem cell transplantation, and there was variation in brentuximab vedotin exposure. Thawed PBMCs were the source of CD4+ T cells, purified by magnetic negative selection. Sequencing used immunoSEQ multiplex PCR; TCRdb keeps in-frame clones, though not all of them. Of 25,000 to 30,000 clones detected, around 83% appear once; the ten largest clones hold approximately 0.45%. This receptor was taken from a human donor with classical Hodgkin lymphoma. Sequenced material: CD4+ T cells from blood, taken before the fourth cycle of nivolumab. The V and J genes are TRBV5-5 and TRBJ2-2; D not certain. CDR3 loop: CASSFTSRTNTGELFF. The CDR3 nucleotides read TGTGCCAGCAGTTTTACCTCCAGAACGAACACCGGGGAGCTGTTTTTT. Filled out from reference TRBV5-5 and TRBJ2-2, the complete variable domain reads DAGVTQSPTHLIKTRGQQVTLRCSPISGHKSVSWYQQVLGQGPQFIFQYYEKEERGRGNFPDRFSARQFPNYSSELNVNALLLGDSALYLCASSFTSRTNTGELFFGEGSRLTVL.